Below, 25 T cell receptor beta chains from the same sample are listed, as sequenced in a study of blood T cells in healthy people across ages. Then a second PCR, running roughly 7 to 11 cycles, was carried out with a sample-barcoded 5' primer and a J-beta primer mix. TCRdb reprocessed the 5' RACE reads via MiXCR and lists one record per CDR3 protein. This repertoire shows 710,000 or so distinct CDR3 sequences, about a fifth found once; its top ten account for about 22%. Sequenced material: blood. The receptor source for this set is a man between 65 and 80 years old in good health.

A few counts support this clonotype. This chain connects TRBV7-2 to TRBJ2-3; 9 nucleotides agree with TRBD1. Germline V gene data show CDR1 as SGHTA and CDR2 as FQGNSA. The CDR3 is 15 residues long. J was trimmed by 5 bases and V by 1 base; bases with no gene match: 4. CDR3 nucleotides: TGTGCCAGCAGCTTAGGCGGACAGGGGATAGATACGCAGTATTTT. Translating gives CASSLGGQGIDTQYF.

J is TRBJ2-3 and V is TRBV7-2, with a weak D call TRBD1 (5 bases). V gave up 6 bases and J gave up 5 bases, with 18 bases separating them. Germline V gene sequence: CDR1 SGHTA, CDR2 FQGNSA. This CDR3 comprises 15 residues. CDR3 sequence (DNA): TGTGCCAGCAGTGGCAGTGGGGCGTCCTTAGATACGCAGTATTTT. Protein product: CASSGSGASLDTQYF.

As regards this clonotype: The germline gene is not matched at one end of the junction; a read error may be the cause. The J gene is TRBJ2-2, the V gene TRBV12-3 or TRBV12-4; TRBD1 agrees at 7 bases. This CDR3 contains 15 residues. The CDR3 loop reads CASSPDRANTGEPFF. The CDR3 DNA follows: TGTGCCAGCAGCCCAGACAGGGCTAACACCGGGGAGCCGTTTTTT.

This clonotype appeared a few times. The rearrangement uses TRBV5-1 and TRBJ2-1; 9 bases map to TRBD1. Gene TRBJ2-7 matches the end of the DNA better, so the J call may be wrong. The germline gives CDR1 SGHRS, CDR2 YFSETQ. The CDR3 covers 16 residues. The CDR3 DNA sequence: TGCGCCAGCAGCTCGGGTCGACGACAGGGGGCCTACGAGCAGTACTTC. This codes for CASSSGRRQGAYEQYF.

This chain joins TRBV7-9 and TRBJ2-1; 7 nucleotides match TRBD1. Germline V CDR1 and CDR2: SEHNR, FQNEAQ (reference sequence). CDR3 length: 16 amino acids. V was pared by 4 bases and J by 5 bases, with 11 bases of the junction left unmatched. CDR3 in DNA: TGTGCCAGCAGCTCAACCACAGGGGACACCAACAATGAGCAGTTCTTC. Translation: CASSSTTGDTNNEQFF.

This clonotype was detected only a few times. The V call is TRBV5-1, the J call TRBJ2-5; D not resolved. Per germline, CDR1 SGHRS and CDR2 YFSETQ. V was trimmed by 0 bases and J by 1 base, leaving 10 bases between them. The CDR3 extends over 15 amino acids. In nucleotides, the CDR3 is TGCGCCAGCAGCTTGGCCTTTGAGTTCCAAGAGACCCAGTACTTC. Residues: CASSLAFEFQETQYF.

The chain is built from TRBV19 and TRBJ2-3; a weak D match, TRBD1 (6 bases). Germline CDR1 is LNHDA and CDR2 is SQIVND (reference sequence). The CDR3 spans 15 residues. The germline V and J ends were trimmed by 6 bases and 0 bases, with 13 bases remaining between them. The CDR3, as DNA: TGTGCCAGTAGCTCTCCGGGACATAGCACAGATACGCAGTATTTT. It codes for CASSSPGHSTDTQYF.

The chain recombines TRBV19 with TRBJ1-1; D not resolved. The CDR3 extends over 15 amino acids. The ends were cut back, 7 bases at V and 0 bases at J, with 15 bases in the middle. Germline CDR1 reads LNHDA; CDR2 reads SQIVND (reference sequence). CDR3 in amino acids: CASTPGQAVNTEAFF. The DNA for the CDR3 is TGTGCCAGTACCCCCGGTCAGGCGGTGAACACTGAAGCTTTCTTT.

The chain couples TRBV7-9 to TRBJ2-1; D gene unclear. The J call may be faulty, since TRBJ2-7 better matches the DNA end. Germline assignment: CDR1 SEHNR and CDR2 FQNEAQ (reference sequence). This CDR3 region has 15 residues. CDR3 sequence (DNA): TGTGCCAGCAGTCCCGGATCCCTAGACTCCTACGAGCAGTACTTC. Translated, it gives CASSPGSLDSYEQYF.

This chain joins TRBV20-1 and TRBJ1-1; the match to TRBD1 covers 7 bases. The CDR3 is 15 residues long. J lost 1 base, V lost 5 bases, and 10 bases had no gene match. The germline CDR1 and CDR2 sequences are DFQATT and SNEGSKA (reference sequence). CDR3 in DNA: TGCAGTGCTCCCGACCCAAGGGGGCCGAACACTGAAGCTTTCTTT. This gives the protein CSAPDPRGPNTEAFF.

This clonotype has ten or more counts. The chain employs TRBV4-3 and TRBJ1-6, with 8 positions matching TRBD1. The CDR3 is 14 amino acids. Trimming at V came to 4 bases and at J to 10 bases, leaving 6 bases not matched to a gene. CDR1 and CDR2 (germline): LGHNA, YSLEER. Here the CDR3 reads CASSRSQGDSPLHF. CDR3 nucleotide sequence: TGCGCCAGCAGCCGATCACAGGGGGACTCACCCCTCCACTTT.

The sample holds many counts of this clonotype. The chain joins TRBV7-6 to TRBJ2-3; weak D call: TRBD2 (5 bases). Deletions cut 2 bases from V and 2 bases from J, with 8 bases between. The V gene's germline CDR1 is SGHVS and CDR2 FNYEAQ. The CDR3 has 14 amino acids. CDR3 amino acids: CASSLKEDTDTQYF. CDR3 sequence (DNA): TGTGCCAGCAGCTTAAAGGAGGACACAGATACGCAGTATTTT.

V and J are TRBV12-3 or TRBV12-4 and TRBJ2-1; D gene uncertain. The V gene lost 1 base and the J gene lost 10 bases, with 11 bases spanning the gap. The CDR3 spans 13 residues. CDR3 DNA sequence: TGTGCCAGCAGTTTAGAACGGGTGGGCGAGCAGTTCTTC. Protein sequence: CASSLERVGEQFF.

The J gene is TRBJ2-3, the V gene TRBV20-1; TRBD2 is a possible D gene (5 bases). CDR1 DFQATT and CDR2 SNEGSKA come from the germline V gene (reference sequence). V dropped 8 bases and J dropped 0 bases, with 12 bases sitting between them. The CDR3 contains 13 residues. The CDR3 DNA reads TGCAGTTCCTTCGGCGGGAGCACAGATACGCAGTATTTT. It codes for CSSFGGSTDTQYF.

The chain's CDR3 is CASRSSGGADTQYF. Here the CDR3 DNA reads TGTGCCAGCAGGAGTAGCGGGGGTGCGGATACGCAGTATTTT. The chain combines TRBV12-3 or TRBV12-4 with TRBJ2-3, with 9 positions matching TRBD2. There are 14 residues in the CDR3. The junction had 7 bases not matched to a gene; V was cut back by 6 bases and J by 6 bases.

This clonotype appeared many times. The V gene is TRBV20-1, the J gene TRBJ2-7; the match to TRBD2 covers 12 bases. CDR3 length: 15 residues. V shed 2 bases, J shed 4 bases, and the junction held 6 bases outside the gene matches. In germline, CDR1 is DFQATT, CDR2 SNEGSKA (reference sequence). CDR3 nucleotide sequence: TGCAGTGCTAGACCCCTAGCGGGGGGGTTGTACGAGCAGTACTTC. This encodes CSARPLAGGLYEQYF.

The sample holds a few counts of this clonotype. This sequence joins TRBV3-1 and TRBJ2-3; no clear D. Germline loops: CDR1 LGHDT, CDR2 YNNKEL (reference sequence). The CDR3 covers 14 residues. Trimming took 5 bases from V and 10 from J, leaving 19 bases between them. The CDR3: CASSSSALKGAQYF. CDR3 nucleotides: TGTGCCAGCAGCTCAAGCGCCCTCAAGGGTGCGCAGTATTTT.

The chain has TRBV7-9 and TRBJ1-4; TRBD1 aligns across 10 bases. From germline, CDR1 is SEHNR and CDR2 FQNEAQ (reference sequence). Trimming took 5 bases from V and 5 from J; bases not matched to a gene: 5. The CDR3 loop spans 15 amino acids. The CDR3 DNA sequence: TGTGCCAGCAGCAAGGACAGGGGGGCGAATGAAAAACTGTTTTTT. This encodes CASSKDRGANEKLFF.

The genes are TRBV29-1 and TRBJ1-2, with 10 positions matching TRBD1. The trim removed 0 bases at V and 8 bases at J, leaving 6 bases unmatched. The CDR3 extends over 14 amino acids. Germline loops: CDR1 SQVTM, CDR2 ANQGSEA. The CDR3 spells CSVEDRQGAGGYTF. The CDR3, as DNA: TGCAGCGTTGAAGATCGACAGGGGGCAGGGGGCTACACCTTC.

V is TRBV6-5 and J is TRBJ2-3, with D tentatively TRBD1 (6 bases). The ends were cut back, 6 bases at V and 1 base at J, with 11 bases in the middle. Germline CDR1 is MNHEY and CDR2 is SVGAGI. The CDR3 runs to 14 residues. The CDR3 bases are TGTGCCAGCAGACAACAGGGTCGCACAGATACGCAGTATTTT. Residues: CASRQQGRTDTQYF.

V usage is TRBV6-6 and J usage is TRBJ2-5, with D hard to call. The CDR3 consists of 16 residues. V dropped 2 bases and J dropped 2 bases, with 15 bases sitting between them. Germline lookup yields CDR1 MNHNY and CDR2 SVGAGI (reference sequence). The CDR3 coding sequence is TGTGCCAGCAGTTACGTCGTCGGCCGTGGGCAAGAGACCCAGTACTTC. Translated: CASSYVVGRGQETQYF.

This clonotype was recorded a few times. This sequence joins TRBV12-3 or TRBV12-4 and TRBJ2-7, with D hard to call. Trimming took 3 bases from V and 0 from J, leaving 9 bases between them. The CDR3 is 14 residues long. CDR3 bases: TGTGCCAGCAGTTTCGGACGGGCCTCCTACGAGCAGTACTTC. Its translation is CASSFGRASYEQYF.

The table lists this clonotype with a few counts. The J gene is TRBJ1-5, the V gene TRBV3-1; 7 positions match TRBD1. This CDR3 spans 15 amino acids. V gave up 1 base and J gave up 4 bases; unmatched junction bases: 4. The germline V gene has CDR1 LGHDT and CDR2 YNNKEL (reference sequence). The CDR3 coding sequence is TGTGCCAGCAGCCAAGGCCAGGGGGGAAATCAGCCCCAGCATTTT. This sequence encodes CASSQGQGGNQPQHF.

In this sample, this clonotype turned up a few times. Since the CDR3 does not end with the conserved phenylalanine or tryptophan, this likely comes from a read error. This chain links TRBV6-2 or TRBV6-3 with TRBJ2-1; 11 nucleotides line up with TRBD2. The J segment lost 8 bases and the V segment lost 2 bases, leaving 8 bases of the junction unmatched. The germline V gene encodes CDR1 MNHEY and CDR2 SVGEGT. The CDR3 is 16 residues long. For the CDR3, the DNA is TGTGCCAGCAGTTACACGCCCGGGACTAGCGGTTATGAGCAGTTCCTC. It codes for CASSYTPGTSGYEQFL.

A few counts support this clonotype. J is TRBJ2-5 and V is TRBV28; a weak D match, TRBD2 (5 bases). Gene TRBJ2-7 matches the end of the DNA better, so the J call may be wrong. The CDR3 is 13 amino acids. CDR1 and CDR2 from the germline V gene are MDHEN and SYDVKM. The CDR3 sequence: CASRPPRGYEQYF. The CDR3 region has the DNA TGTGCCAGCAGACCTCCCCGGGGCTACGAGCAGTACTTC.